This T cell receptor (beta chain) was sequenced in a study of post-analysis software for immune sequencing data. The library was made from cDNA and included unique molecular identifiers. Input populations of about 0.85 to 11 million T cells gave rise to 500,000 to 600,000 cDNA molecules. MiXCR was run by TCRdb on the PCR reads, yielding one entry per CDR3 protein. The sample lists more than 450,000 distinct CDR3 sequences; about 40% were seen once. Sequencing used blood. This clonotype originated in a girl aged 10-17 years with multiple sclerosis.

CDR3: CSAQTGIYEQYF. Here the CDR3 DNA reads TGCAGTGCCCAGACAGGGATCTACGAGCAGTACTTC. The rearrangement links TRBV20-1 to TRBJ2-7; 7 nucleotides agree with TRBD1. V lost 6 bases and J lost 3; bases outside the gene matches: 5. CDR1 DFQATT and CDR2 SNEGSKA come from the germline V gene (reference sequence). The CDR3 is 12 residues long.